A selection of T cell receptor beta chains follows, all from one sample in a study of cytomegalovirus exposure and HLA in healthy donors. Only in-frame clones appear in the TCRdb table, and some are missing; sequencing was by immunoSEQ multiplex PCR. The data show 100,000 to 150,000 clones, 76% seen once. Sequenced material: PBMCs. The receptors shown here come from a man aged 50-59 years in good health and CMV-seronegative. CDR3s include the opening cysteine and the closing phenylalanine or tryptophan. The order of the fields is V gene, D gene, clone size, J gene, CDR3 DNA, CDR3 protein. D genes are given only for firm matches. Clone size, where shown, is once, few, many, or a class for clones that have expanded.

>TRBV7-8|.|.|TRBJ1-1
TGTGCCAGCAGCTTAGCCAGGGAGGTAAACACTGAAGCTTTCTTT
CASSLAREVNTEAFF
>TRBV6-1|.|.|TRBJ2-3
TGTGCCAGCAGACTTTGGGTCCAGGGGGGAGATACGCAGTATTTT
CASRLWVQGGDTQYF
>TRBV6-6|.|.|TRBJ2-7
TGTGCCAGCAGTCCCCTCGGGGACGAGCAGTACTTC
CASSPLGDEQYF
>TRBV19|.|.|TRBJ2-1
TGTGCCAGTAGTAGAGAGGGGGGTGATGAGCAGTTCTTC
CASSREGGDEQFF
>TRBV6-6|.|.|TRBJ2-5
TGTGCCAGCAGTTACTCGAAGGCAGGGCAAGAGACCCAGTACTTC
CASSYSKAGQETQYF
>TRBV5-1|TRBD2|.|TRBJ2-1
TGCGCCAGCAGCTTGGGAGCGGGGGGGCCAGGTGAGCAGTTCTTC
CASSLGAGGPGEQFF
>TRBV4-2|TRBD2|.|TRBJ2-3
TGTGCCAGCAGCCGGTCCCCGGGACTAGCGGGGGGAGGGGGTACGCAGTATTTT
CASSRSPGLAGGGGTQYF
>TRBV10-3|.|.|TRBJ2-7
TGTGCCATCAGGCAGGGGATTGACTACGAGCAGTACTTC
CAIRQGIDYEQYF
>TRBV7-8|.|once|TRBJ2-2
TGTGCCAGCAGCCCACGGTGGAACACCGGGGAGCTGTTTTTT
CASSPRWNTGELFF
>TRBV28|.|.|TRBJ2-1
TGTGCCAGCAGTCCCGGCTGGGCATTACGTGAGCAGTTCTTC
CASSPGWALREQFF
>TRBV7-9|.|few|TRBJ1-1
TGTGCCAGCAGCTCCAGGGAGAACACTGAAGCTTTCTTT
CASSSRENTEAFF
>TRBV4-3|.|.|TRBJ2-2
TGCGCCAGCAGCCAAGGGTTTTTTGAGAGCTACACCGGGGAGCTGTTTTTT
CASSQGFFESYTGELFF
>TRBV5-4|.|.|TRBJ1-5
TGTGCCAGCAGCTTGGCCGGGGAAAATCAGCCCCAGCATTTT
CASSLAGENQPQHF
>TRBV6-5|.|.|TRBJ2-5
TGTGCCAGCAGTTACTCGAACGCAGGGTGGGGAGAGACCCAGTACTTC
CASSYSNAGWGETQYF
>TRBV15|TRBD2|.|TRBJ2-3
TGTGCCACCAGCCGTACTAGCGGGGGGCGTTCAGATACGCAGTATTTT
CATSRTSGGRSDTQYF
>TRBV7-2|.|.|TRBJ2-1
TGTGCCAGCAGCTTAGAGGAGGGTGAGCAGTTCTTC
CASSLEEGEQFF
>TRBV29-1|TRBD1|once|TRBJ1-1
TGCAGCGTTGAACTCCCCCGGGACAGGGAAACTGAAGCTTTCTTT
CSVELPRDRETEAFF
>TRBV7-9|.|.|TRBJ1-2
TGTTCCAGCAGCTCTCCCTCCCAACAGGCGACTAACTATGGCTACACCTTC
CSSSSPSQQATNYGYTF